The TCR beta chain under discussion was sequenced for a study of T cells after yellow fever vaccination. General study points: The appearance of a small share of clonotypes in both CD4 and CD8 compartments was observed. A weaker secondary response peaked on day 5, the primary on day 15. Contamination of FACS-sorted repertoires by abundant clonotypes from the bulk population could occur.

By 5'RACE template switching, TCR cDNA was produced, with a universal primer site and UMIs added in the process. TCRdb ran MiXCR on the 5' RACE reads and lists one entry per CDR3 protein. The sample holds 300,000 to 400,000 distinct CDR3 sequences, roughly 8% seen once. This CDR3 has 14 amino acids. From germline, CDR1 is ENHRY and CDR2 SYGVKD. The V end was cut by 6 bases, the J end by 2 bases, with 10 bases between. There are a few counts of this clonotype. Its antigen is not identified. V gene TRBV10-3 combines with J gene TRBJ2-2; D is perhaps TRBD2 (5 bases). This receptor was obtained from a man aged 18 to 29 who received the YFV17D yellow fever vaccine. The starting material was PBMCs, obtained around 45 days after the first yellow fever vaccination. CDR3 bases: TGTGCCATCAGAGGACTTGATAACACCGGGGAGCTGTTTTTT. Protein: CAIRGLDNTGELFF.